Following are 7 T cell receptor beta chains from one sample sequenced in a study of cytomegalovirus exposure and HLA in healthy donors. 60 Vbeta and 13 Jbeta primers were used in PCR. The method was immunoSEQ multiplex PCR; TCRdb's version includes in-frame clones alone and lacks a portion of them. The data contain about 100,000 clones, 65% to 85% of them singletons. Sequenced sample: PBMCs. The receptors were sampled from a man between 18 and 29 years old in good health and CMV-seronegative.

This clone was detected only a few times. V and J are TRBV7-2 and TRBJ1-1; D is perhaps TRBD1 (5 bases). CDR1 and CDR2 from the germline V gene are SGHTA and FQGNSA. Trimming removed 5 bases at V and 5 bases at J, with 12 bases between. The CDR3 is made up of 13 amino acids. DNA of the CDR3: TGTGCCAGCAGCCCGGAGGGGTGGACTGAAGCTTTCTTT. It translates to CASSPEGWTEAFF.

V is TRBV6-5 and J is TRBJ1-1; D possibly corresponds to TRBD1 (6 bases). Trimming shortened V by 7 bases and J by 5 bases, and 17 bases separated the two germline ends. The CDR3 extends over 14 amino acids. Germline V gives CDR1 MNHEY, CDR2 SVGAGI. Here the CDR3 reads CASTPPGGRTEAFF. CDR3 nucleotides: TGTGCCAGCACTCCCCCGGGGGGGCGTACTGAAGCTTTCTTT.

The J gene is TRBJ1-4, the V gene TRBV21-1; the D call in the table, TRBD1, was not verified against the DNA. TRBV21-1 is deemed a pseudogene. The CDR3 contains 17 residues. Written as DNA, the CDR3 is TGTGCCAGCAGCAAAGGGACAGGAGATGCAACTAATGAAAAACTGTTTTTT. Its protein product is CASSKGTGDATNEKLFF.

V usage is TRBV6-1 and J usage is TRBJ2-4; possible D gene TRBD1, 6 bases. The V and J ends lost 6 bases and 4 bases respectively, with 16 bases between them. There are 15 residues in the CDR3. From germline, CDR1 is MNHNS and CDR2 SASEGT. The DNA for the CDR3 is TGTGCCAGCAGCGCTATCCGGGACACTAAAAACATTCAGTACTTC. Protein product: CASSAIRDTKNIQYF.

This clone was recorded a few times. This sequence joins TRBV10-3 and TRBJ1-1, with 9 bases that match TRBD1. Looked up from germline, CDR1 is ENHRY and CDR2 is SYGVKD. There are 14 residues in the CDR3. The trim removed 4 bases at V and 5 bases at J, leaving 5 bases unmatched. CDR3 coding DNA: TGTGCCATCAGTGTGGGGACAGGGAGGACTGAAGCTTTCTTT. This codes for CAISVGTGRTEAFF.

The V call is TRBV11-1, the J call TRBJ2-4; D unresolved. This CDR3 has 14 amino acids. V was trimmed by 0 bases and J by 0 bases, leaving 3 bases between them. The germline V gene has CDR1 SGHAT and CDR2 FQDESV (reference sequence). CDR3 nucleotides: TGTGCCAGCAGCTTAGCCGTAGCCAAAAACATTCAGTACTTC. This encodes CASSLAVAKNIQYF. Full variable domain (rest looked up from reference TRBV11-1 and TRBJ2-4): EAEVAQSPRYKITEKSQAVAFWCDPISGHATLYWYRQILGQGPELLVQFQDESVVDDSQLPKDRFSAERLKGVDSTLKIQPAELGDSAMYLCASSLAVAKNIQYFGAGTRLSVL.

The chain recombines TRBV5-8 with TRBJ2-1, with 7 bases identical to TRBD1. The V gene's germline CDR1 is SGHTS and CDR2 YDEGEE. Losses at the gene ends were 6 bases for V and 10 bases for J; bases not matched to a gene: 10. The CDR3 is 13 amino acids. The CDR3 loop is CASILTGIREQFF. CDR3 nucleotides: TGTGCCAGCATCCTGACAGGGATACGCGAGCAGTTCTTC.